The 21 T cell receptor beta chains given below trace back to one sample, sequenced in a study of T-cell memory formation after mild COVID-19. A single record per CDR3 protein comes from TCRdb applying MiXCR to the 5' RACE reads. The table lists 110,000 or so distinct CDR3 sequences, about 20% of them singletons, with 41% in the top ten. The specimen was PBMCs or a T cell subset sorted from them (not recorded which). These receptors all stem from a man aged 18 to 30 who had mild COVID-19 (a few samples of this study predate the infection). Cell type and time point are not known.

This clonotype was detected only a few times. This sequence joins TRBV4-3 and TRBJ2-2, with 8 nucleotides matching TRBD1. Germline CDR1 reads LGHNA; CDR2 reads YSLEER. The CDR3 runs to 16 residues. Trimming removed 3 bases from V and 6 bases from J; junction bases left unmatched: 9. For the CDR3, the DNA is TGCGCCAGCAGCCAGCCGGGCAGGGGGCATTCCGGGGAGCTGTTTTTT. Its translation: CASSQPGRGHSGELFF.

This clonotype has a handful of counts. V gene TRBV6-2 or TRBV6-3 combines with J gene TRBJ2-5; D possibly corresponds to TRBD1 (6 bases). V was trimmed by 7 bases and J by 5 bases, leaving 17 bases between them. Looked up from germline, CDR1 is MNHEY and CDR2 is SVGEGT. The CDR3 is 14 amino acids. The CDR3 loop reads CASTASQGPETQYF. The CDR3 nucleotides are TGTGCCAGCACCGCCAGCCAGGGGCCGGAGACCCAGTACTTC.

V and J are TRBV5-1 and TRBJ2-1, with 12 bases that match TRBD1. CDR3 size: 16 residues. Trimming removed 0 bases from V and 5 bases from J; junction bases left unmatched: 3. The germline V gene has CDR1 SGHRS and CDR2 YFSETQ. As DNA, the CDR3 is TGCGCCAGCAGCTTGGGGGACAGGGGGCTAGACAATGAGCAGTTCTTC. It is translated as CASSLGDRGLDNEQFF.

V usage is TRBV7-2 and J usage is TRBJ2-7; possible D gene TRBD1, 6 bases. CDR1 and CDR2 from the germline V gene are SGHTA and FQGNSA. The V end was cut by 6 bases, the J end by 6 bases, with 12 bases between. The CDR3 runs to 12 residues. Written as DNA, the CDR3 is TGTGCCAGCAGTAGGACGGACAGCGAGCAGTACGTC. Residues: CASSRTDSEQYV.

This clonotype was counted a few times. The V gene is TRBV2, the J gene TRBJ2-1; the match to TRBD1 covers 9 bases. V shed 8 bases and J 7 bases; nucleotides not matched to a gene: 6. Germline assignment: CDR1 SNHLY and CDR2 FYNNEI. This CDR3 comprises 13 residues. CDR3 sequence (DNA): TGTGCCAGCTCCGTCGGACAGGGGAATGAGCAGTTCTTC. It codes for CASSVGQGNEQFF.

This chain uses TRBV20-1 with TRBJ2-5; D possibly matches TRBD1 or TRBD2 (6 bases each). Trimming removed 2 bases at V and 5 bases at J, with 12 bases between. From germline, CDR1 is DFQATT and CDR2 SNEGSKA (reference sequence). This CDR3 region has 13 residues. The CDR3 spells CSARSRGQETQYF. In DNA, the CDR3 is TGCAGTGCTAGATCCCGGGGGCAGGAGACCCAGTACTTC.

The chain couples TRBV27 to TRBJ2-1; D may be TRBD2 (6 bases). Germline V gene lookup returns CDR1 MNHEY and CDR2 SMNVEV (reference sequence). Deletions cut 4 bases from V and 5 bases from J, with 15 bases between. The CDR3 is 15 residues long. The CDR3 DNA reads as TGTGCCAGCAGTTGGTTAGCGGTACCGGACAATGAGCAGTTCTTC. Translation: CASSWLAVPDNEQFF.

A few counts support this clonotype. The rearrangement uses TRBV5-6 and TRBJ2-4, with D uncertain. Per germline, CDR1 SGHDT and CDR2 YYEEEE. Deletions cut 6 bases from V and 8 bases from J, with 12 bases between. This CDR3 region has 12 residues. The CDR3 DNA reads as TGTGCCAGCAACGGCCTCGCCCACATTCAGTACTTC. It encodes CASNGLAHIQYF.

The J gene is TRBJ1-1, the V gene TRBV5-5; possibly TRBD1 for D (5 bases). The CDR3 contains 16 residues. The V gene lost 0 bases and the J gene lost 3 bases, with 15 bases spanning the gap. Germline CDR1 SGHKS, CDR2 YYEKEE (reference sequence). This CDR3 is CASSLVPRGRDTEAFF. For the CDR3, the DNA is TGTGCCAGCAGCTTGGTTCCGCGCGGCAGGGACACTGAAGCTTTCTTT. The whole variable domain, remainder taken from reference TRBV5-5 and TRBJ1-1, is DAGVTQSPTHLIKTRGQQVTLRCSPISGHKSVSWYQQVLGQGPQFIFQYYEKEERGRGNFPDRFSARQFPNYSSELNVNALLLGDSALYLCASSLVPRGRDTEAFFGQGTRLTVV.

This chain links TRBV29-1 with TRBJ2-7; D ambiguous. CDR3 length equals 13 residues. Germline CDR1 and CDR2: SQVTM and ANQGSEA. Trimming stripped 4 bases from V and 2 bases from J, with 12 bases between. CDR3: CSVGGQNAYEQYF. In nucleotides, the CDR3 is TGCAGCGTTGGGGGTCAGAACGCCTACGAGCAGTACTTC.

J is TRBJ2-7 and V is TRBV29-1; TRBD1 is a possible D gene (5 bases). Germline CDR1 SQVTM, CDR2 ANQGSEA. Deletions cut 4 bases from V and 6 bases from J, with 16 bases between. This CDR3 contains 13 residues. The CDR3 sequence: CSVVTRTSSEQYF. CDR3 bases: TGCAGCGTTGTGACGAGGACATCTTCCGAGCAGTACTTC.

The DNA of the CDR3 is TGTGCCAGCAGCTTAGCGCGGGGAGGGATGGACACTGAAGCTTTCTTT. This sequence encodes CASSLARGGMDTEAFF. This chain connects TRBV7-6 to TRBJ1-1; D not certain. Trimming shortened V by 0 bases and J by 3 bases, and 14 bases separated the two germline ends. CDR1 is SGHVS, CDR2 FNYEAQ, per germline. The CDR3 totals 16 residues.

This chain joins TRBV4-3 and TRBJ1-3; 9 bases are a match to TRBD1. CDR1 and CDR2 (germline): LGHNA, YSLEER. J gave up 4 bases and V 4 bases, and 5 bases lay outside the gene matches. The CDR3 length is 15 residues. In nucleotides, the CDR3 is TGCGCCAGCAGCCCCGGGACAGGGTTCGGAAACACCATATATTTT. The encoded protein is CASSPGTGFGNTIYF.

This chain joins TRBV12-3 or TRBV12-4 and TRBJ2-7; no clear D. Trimming stripped 6 bases from V and 6 bases from J, with 12 bases between. The CDR3 has 12 residues. The CDR3 DNA sequence: TGTGCCAGCAGCTCAGGAGTCCCCGAGCAGTACGTC. Translation gives CASSSGVPEQYV.

The chain carries TRBV6-5 and TRBJ1-5, with 9 bases matching TRBD1. This CDR3 has 16 residues. With V trimmed by 0 bases and J by 7 bases, 7 bases remained unmatched. Germline V gives CDR1 MNHEY, CDR2 SVGAGI. Here the CDR3 reads CASSYSGTGSEQPQHF. Here the CDR3 DNA reads TGTGCCAGCAGTTACTCGGGGACAGGGAGTGAACAGCCCCAGCATTTT.

This clonotype was observed a few times. V is TRBV6-5 and J is TRBJ2-2, with TRBD2 matching 11 bases. CDR1 and CDR2 from the germline V gene are MNHEY and SVGAGI. CDR3 size: 16 residues. With 5 bases clipped from V and 0 bases from J, the junction kept 2 bases outside the gene matches. This chain's CDR3 is CASSQLAGANTGELFF. The CDR3 coding sequence is TGTGCCAGCAGTCAACTAGCGGGGGCGAACACCGGGGAGCTGTTTTTT.

J is TRBJ1-4 and V is TRBV30, with D possibly matching TRBD1 (5 bases). Germline assignment: CDR1 GTSNPN and CDR2 SVGIG (reference sequence). Between the trimmed V and J ends, which lost 1 base and 7 bases, there was a span of 13 bases. The CDR3 contains 14 residues. The CDR3: CAWSGGARGEKLFF. In DNA form, the CDR3 reads TGTGCCTGGAGTGGAGGGGCGCGGGGTGAAAAACTGTTTTTT.

There are a few counts of this clonotype. V and J are TRBV5-1 and TRBJ1-5; D is unclear. The CDR3 contains 13 residues. CDR1 is SGHRS and CDR2 is YFSETQ in the germline V gene. V dropped 5 bases and J dropped 0 bases, with 6 bases sitting between them. The CDR3 coding sequence is TGCGCCAGCAGTTGGGCTAGCAATCAGCCCCAGCATTTT. This encodes CASSWASNQPQHF.

In its sample, this clonotype was seen a few times. The chain uses TRBV11-2 and TRBJ1-2; D is possibly TRBD1 (5 bases). Germline V gene lookup returns CDR1 SGHAT and CDR2 FQNNGV. CDR3 length equals 16 residues. Trimming left V 5 bases short and J 8 bases short, with 24 bases between. The CDR3 is CASSRRQGNLRGGYTF. In DNA, the CDR3 is TGTGCCAGCAGCCGTCGTCAGGGAAACTTAAGGGGAGGCTACACCTTC. The full variable domain, its missing parts supplied by reference TRBV11-2 and TRBJ1-2, is EAGVAQSPRYKIIEKRQSVAFWCNPISGHATLYWYQQILGQGPKLLIQFQNNGVVDDSQLPKDRFSAERLKGVDSTLKIQPAKLEDSAVYLCASSRRQGNLRGGYTFGSGTRLTVV.

This clonotype has more than one count but fewer than ten. The CDR3 DNA sequence: TGTGCCAGCAGCTTAGTTTCCTACAGGGACTACGAGCAGTACGTC. Its protein product is CASSLVSYRDYEQYV. The V gene is TRBV7-2, the J gene TRBJ2-7; tentatively, D is TRBD1 (6 bases). The V gene's germline CDR1 is SGHTA and CDR2 FQGNSA. V was trimmed by 1 base and J by 3 bases, leaving 13 bases between them. This CDR3 is built from 15 residues.

This clonotype was seen at least ten times. This chain connects TRBV7-2 to TRBJ1-1; D is possibly TRBD1 (5 bases). The CDR3 sequence is 16 residues long. The V gene's germline CDR1 is SGHTA and CDR2 FQGNSA. V dropped 4 bases and J dropped 4 bases, with 19 bases sitting between them. This chain's CDR3 is CASSYDGRGSGTEAFF. Written as DNA, the CDR3 is TGTGCCAGCAGCTATGACGGACGGGGGAGCGGCACTGAAGCTTTCTTT.